A selection of T cell receptor beta chains follows, all from one sample in a study of T-cell reconstitution after alpha-beta-depleted transplantation in children. Via MiXCR, TCRdb re-called the PCR reads, giving one row per CDR3 protein. The repertoire holds hundreds of thousands of distinct CDR3 sequences, with about an eighth as singletons. The sample was PBMCs, taken before TCRalphabeta/CD19-depleted stem cell transplant. These receptors were obtained from a girl under 10 years old with congenital amegakaryocytic thrombocytopenia, due to receive a stem cell transplant. Both conserved end residues are part of each CDR3. D genes are given only for firm matches. Size values are once, few and many counts, or a class for expanded clones, and some rows have none.

v_gene: TRBV20-1; d_gene: NA; abundance: many; j_gene: TRBJ2-5; CDR3nt: TGCAGTGCTAGGGGCACCGTCGGGACCCAGTACTTC; CDR3aa: CSARGTVGTQYF
v_gene: TRBV7-8; d_gene: TRBD1; abundance: NA; j_gene: TRBJ2-7; CDR3nt: TGTGCCAGCAGCTTGGACCGGGACAGGGTTTACGAGCAGTACTTC; CDR3aa: CASSLDRDRVYEQYF
v_gene: TRBV6-1; d_gene: NA; abundance: NA; j_gene: TRBJ2-1; CDR3nt: TGTGCCAGCAGTGAGGGGGGTCTAGACAATGAGCAGTTCTTC; CDR3aa: CASSEGGLDNEQFF
v_gene: TRBV5-1; d_gene: TRBD1; abundance: many; j_gene: TRBJ1-4; CDR3nt: TGCGCCAGCAGCTCTGGGACAGGTGAAGAAAAACTGTTTTTT; CDR3aa: CASSSGTGEEKLFF
v_gene: TRBV5-1; d_gene: NA; abundance: many; j_gene: TRBJ2-2; CDR3nt: TGCGCCAGCAGCTTCGGGTCGGCCGGGGAGCTGTTTTTT; CDR3aa: CASSFGSAGELFF
v_gene: TRBV27; d_gene: TRBD2; abundance: NA; j_gene: TRBJ2-7; CDR3nt: TGTGCCAGCAGCCCTAGCTTGGGGAGGGCCTTCTACGAGCAGTACTTC; CDR3aa: CASSPSLGRAFYEQYF
v_gene: TRBV12-3/TRBV12-4; d_gene: NA; abundance: many; j_gene: TRBJ2-5; CDR3nt: TGTGCCAGCAGCCGAGGGGACTACCAAGAGACCCAGTACTTC; CDR3aa: CASSRGDYQETQYF
v_gene: TRBV7-8; d_gene: TRBD2; abundance: few; j_gene: TRBJ2-1; CDR3nt: TGTGCTACCGGGGGGGTCAGGGGAGAGCAGTTCTTC; CDR3aa: CATGGVRGEQFF
v_gene: TRBV7-9; d_gene: NA; abundance: few; j_gene: TRBJ2-3; CDR3nt: TGTGCCAGCAGCTTAGATGTCTACGGGGCAGATACGCAGTATTTT; CDR3aa: CASSLDVYGADTQYF
v_gene: TRBV20-1; d_gene: TRBD1; abundance: many; j_gene: TRBJ2-2; CDR3nt: TGCAGTGCTAGGGCCGGGACAGATAACACCGGGGAGCTGTTTTTT; CDR3aa: CSARAGTDNTGELFF
v_gene: TRBV5-1; d_gene: NA; abundance: many; j_gene: TRBJ2-1; CDR3nt: TGCGCCAGCAGCTTGCCACTAGCTTGGTACAATGAGCAGTTCTTC; CDR3aa: CASSLPLAWYNEQFF
v_gene: TRBV20-1; d_gene: NA; abundance: many; j_gene: TRBJ2-7; CDR3nt: TGCAGTGCTAGTGGGTCGGGAGTCTACGAGCAGTACTTC; CDR3aa: CSASGSGVYEQYF
v_gene: TRBV9; d_gene: TRBD2; abundance: many; j_gene: TRBJ2-1; CDR3nt: TGTGCCAGCAGCCTTAGCGGGAGTAGCAACAATGAGCAGTTCTTC; CDR3aa: CASSLSGSSNNEQFF
v_gene: TRBV5-1; d_gene: NA; abundance: many; j_gene: TRBJ2-2; CDR3nt: TGCGCCAGCAGCCTGATGGCGGGAACGAACACCGGGGAGCTGTTTTTT; CDR3aa: CASSLMAGTNTGELFF
v_gene: TRBV7-9; d_gene: NA; abundance: many; j_gene: TRBJ2-1; CDR3nt: TGTGCCAGCAGCTTAGACCCCGATGAGCAGTTCTTC; CDR3aa: CASSLDPDEQFF